What follows describes a single T cell receptor beta chain. Its antigen is currently unknown. The data originate from a study of response to subunit inactivated influenza vaccine. Study-level points and caveats: The authors suggested that few new T cells are recruited per seasonal influenza vaccination.

CDR1 SGHAT and CDR2 FQDESV come from the germline V gene (reference sequence). J was trimmed by 0 bases and V by 1 base; bases with no gene match: 9. This CDR3 has 18 residues. TCRdb reprocessed the RT-PCR reads via MiXCR and lists one record per CDR3 protein. Altogether about 150,000 distinct CDR3 sequences are present, about 11% being singletons, with the ten largest covering around 33%. The gene calls are TRBV11-1 and TRBJ1-5; the match to TRBD1 covers 7 bases. The source of this sequence is a man aged 45-69 years who received an inactivated influenza vaccine. Sample: CD8+ T cells sorted from PBMCs, taken around 2 years after vaccination. CDR3 protein: CASSLGDSYYDSNQPQHF. The CDR3 coding sequence is TGTGCCAGCAGCTTAGGGGACAGCTACTACGATAGCAATCAGCCCCAGCATTTT.